This T cell receptor (beta chain) came from a study of cytomegalovirus exposure and HLA in healthy donors. CDR1 is SGHVS and CDR2 is FQNEAQ in the germline V gene. The ends lost 4 bases at V and 1 base at J; junction bases unmatched: 13. The CDR3 is 20 residues long. This clone was detected only once. PCR was performed using 60 Vbeta and 13 Jbeta primers. Produced via immunoSEQ multiplex PCR; TCRdb's table is partial and in-frame only. The data hold 160,000 or so clones, with around 77% observed a single time. The sequenced sample was PBMCs. The gene calls are TRBV7-8 and TRBJ2-6, with 10 bases that match TRBD1. This sequence originates from a woman aged 40 to 50 in good health and CMV-seronegative. The CDR3 sequence: CASSSSRSRGQGSGANVLTF. CDR3 bases: TGTGCCAGCAGCTCATCTCGATCGCGGGGACAGGGGTCTGGGGCCAACGTCCTGACTTTC.